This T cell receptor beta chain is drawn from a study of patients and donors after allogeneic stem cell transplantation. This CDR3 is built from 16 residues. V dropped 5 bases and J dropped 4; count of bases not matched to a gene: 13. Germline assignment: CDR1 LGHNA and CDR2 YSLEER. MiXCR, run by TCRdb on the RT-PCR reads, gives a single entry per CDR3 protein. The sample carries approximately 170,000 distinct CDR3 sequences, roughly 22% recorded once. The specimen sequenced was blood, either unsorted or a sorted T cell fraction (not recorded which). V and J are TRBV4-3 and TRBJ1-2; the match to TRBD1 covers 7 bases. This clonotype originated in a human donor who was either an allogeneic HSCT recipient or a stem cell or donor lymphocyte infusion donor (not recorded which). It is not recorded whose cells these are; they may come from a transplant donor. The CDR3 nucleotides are TGCGCCAGCAGCGTCAACAGGGGACTCTACCCCTATGGCTACACCTTC. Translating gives CASSVNRGLYPYGYTF.